This is a list of T cell receptor beta chains from one sample in a study of blood T cell repertoires in COVID-19. Using immunoSEQ multiplex PCR, the repertoire was profiled, and TCRdb retains in-frame clones only, with some absent. Of approximately 260,000 clones in the sample, 88% were seen once. The specimen was peripheral blood. The receptors stem from a woman aged 70-85 years with COVID-19, enrolled during active disease. The CDR3 runs from the conserved cysteine through the conserved F or W. A D gene is named only where the DNA matches it firmly. Some rows mark clone size as missing; the rest say once, few, many or name a class of expanded clone.

J | size | V | D | DNA | CDR3
TRBJ1-5 | NA | TRBV19 | NA | TGTGCCAGTAGTATAGAAGGGAGTTTGCAGCCCCAGCATTTT | CASSIEGSLQPQHF
TRBJ2-1 | NA | TRBV19 | TRBD2 | TGTGCCAGTAGTATAGGGAGTAGCGGGAGGGCCGGCGATGAGCAGTTCTTC | CASSIGSSGRAGDEQFF
TRBJ1-2 | NA | TRBV29-1 | TRBD1 | TGCAGCGTTCGGACAGGGGGAGACGGCTACACCTTC | CSVRTGGDGYTF
TRBJ2-7 | few | TRBV30 | NA | TGTGCCTGGAGTGATGTCGGGATCACGGTGCAGTACTTC | CAWSDVGITVQYF
TRBJ1-3 | NA | TRBV28 | NA | TGTGCCAGCAGTTTAACCCAGGGGCTGGGAGGAAACACCATATATTTT | CASSLTQGLGGNTIYF
TRBJ1-1 | once | TRBV28 | TRBD1 | TGTGCCAGCAGGGGGACAGGGTCCACTGAAGCTTTCTTT | CASRGTGSTEAFF
TRBJ2-2 | NA | TRBV6-2/TRBV6-3 | NA | TGTGCCAGCAGTTACTCACAGTTATCCGGGGAGCTGTTTTTT | CASSYSQLSGELFF
TRBJ2-7 | few | TRBV7-9 | TRBD1 | TGTGCCAGCAGCTTAGATAGGGCAGGTACAGGGGTTTCCGGCGAGCAGTACTTC | CASSLDRAGTGVSGEQYF
TRBJ2-7 | NA | TRBV27 | TRBD1 | TGTGCCAGCAGGAGATCCGGGACAGGGAACGAGCAGTACTTC | CASRRSGTGNEQYF
TRBJ1-1 | NA | TRBV24-1 | NA | TGTGCCACCAGTGATATGGACAGCTATTTGACTTTCTTT | CATSDMDSYLTFF
TRBJ1-6 | NA | TRBV2 | NA | TGTGCCAGCAGTGTCCCGGCCGCGGATTCACCCCTCCACTTT | CASSVPAADSPLHF
TRBJ2-1 | NA | TRBV19 | TRBD1 | TGTGCCAGTAGTATTGGGACAGGGGGTACTGAGCAGTTCTTC | CASSIGTGGTEQFF
TRBJ2-7 | NA | TRBV28 | TRBD2 | TGTGCCAGCAGTTCCCCGGGGGGAGGCGGATACGAGCAGTACTTC | CASSSPGGGGYEQYF
TRBJ2-3 | NA | TRBV19 | TRBD1 | TGTGCCAGTAGTCCTAGACAGGGGGCGCCGTCCCAAGATACGCAGTATTTT | CASSPRQGAPSQDTQYF
TRBJ2-3 | NA | TRBV6-5 | NA | TGTGCCAGCAGATTGGACAGCAGGGACACAGATACGCAGTATTTT | CASRLDSRDTDTQYF
TRBJ2-2 | NA | TRBV7-2 | NA | TGTGCCAGCAGCTTTCCGGCCGGGGAGCTGTTTTTT | CASSFPAGELFF
TRBJ2-1 | NA | TRBV19 | TRBD2 | TGTGCCAGTAGTATTAGCGGGAGGTCCGGCTACAATGAGCAGTTCTTC | CASSISGRSGYNEQFF
TRBJ1-2 | once | TRBV28 | NA | TGTGCCAGCAGTTCCCCCGTGGCAGGTTTCAGGGGCTACACCTTC | CASSSPVAGFRGYTF
TRBJ2-4 | NA | TRBV27 | NA | TGTGCCAGCAGTTTAGGCGTACAGGGTAAAAACATTCAGTACTTC | CASSLGVQGKNIQYF
TRBJ1-2 | once | TRBV6-5 | NA | TGTGCCAGCAGTTATCCTGGGGCAGAGGGCTACACCTTC | CASSYPGAEGYTF
TRBJ1-6 | NA | TRBV27 | NA | TGTGCCAGCACCTCCTCCAGCTCCTATAATTCACCCCTCCACTTT | CASTSSSSYNSPLHF
TRBJ1-4 | NA | TRBV6-5 | TRBD1 | TGTGCCAGCAGGCCCCCGGGACAGTCCGAAAAACTGTTTTTT | CASRPPGQSEKLFF
TRBJ2-7 | NA | TRBV10-3 | TRBD1 | TGTGCCATCAGTGAATTGGAACAGGGGGCTTACGAGCAGTACTTC | CAISELEQGAYEQYF
TRBJ1-2 | NA | TRBV24-1 | TRBD1 | TGTGCCACCAGTGAGGAGGGACAGGGAAACTATGGCTACACCTTC | CATSEEGQGNYGYTF
TRBJ1-1 | NA | TRBV27 | TRBD1 | TGTGCCAGCAGTTCAAGGACAGGGAACACTGAAGCTTTCTTT | CASSSRTGNTEAFF
TRBJ1-2 | NA | TRBV28 | TRBD1 | TGTGCCAGCAGCACGACAGGGGTGTATGGCTACACCTTC | CASSTTGVYGYTF
TRBJ2-1 | NA | TRBV14 | TRBD2 | TGTGCCAGCAGCCAAGATGGCGGGAGAAGCTACAATGAGCAGTTCTTC | CASSQDGGRSYNEQFF
TRBJ1-5 | NA | TRBV19 | NA | TGTGCCAGTAGTGTGGGACACAATCAGCCCCAGCATTTT | CASSVGHNQPQHF
TRBJ2-7 | NA | TRBV20-1 | NA | TGCAGTGCTAGTTTCGGGGTAGATCCCTACGAGCAGTACTTC | CSASFGVDPYEQYF
TRBJ2-1 | NA | TRBV5-5 | NA | TGTGCCAGCAGCTTGGTTAGTTTGAATGAGCAGTTCTTC | CASSLVSLNEQFF
TRBJ2-2 | NA | TRBV30 | NA | TGTGCCTGGAGTCCGAAACTCCAACGGACCGGGGAGCTGTTTTTT | CAWSPKLQRTGELFF
TRBJ1-5 | NA | TRBV2 | NA | TGTGCCAGCAGTGAACTGCCCAGGGTAGGCAATCAGCCCCAGCATTTT | CASSELPRVGNQPQHF
TRBJ1-2 | NA | TRBV5-6 | TRBD1 | TGTGCCAGCAGGTGGGGACAGCTCTATGGCTACACCTTC | CASRWGQLYGYTF
TRBJ2-5 | NA | TRBV7-2 | NA | TGTGCCAGCAGCATCAGACAGCGCCGGAGTTGGGAGACCCAGTACTTC | CASSIRQRRSWETQYF
TRBJ1-2 | NA | TRBV21-1 | NA | TGTGCCAGCAGCAAACTTGACAGGGTCCGTCGGGGCTACACCTTC | CASSKLDRVRRGYTF
TRBJ2-2 | NA | TRBV3-1/TRBV3-2 | NA | TGTGCCAGCAGCCAAAACGGGAACACCGGGGAGCTGTTTTTT | CASSQNGNTGELFF
TRBJ2-5 | NA | TRBV15 | TRBD1 | TGTGCCACCAGCAGAGATTCTGCAGGGGGAGAGACCCAGTACTTC | CATSRDSAGGETQYF
TRBJ2-3 | NA | TRBV4-1 | TRBD2 | TGCGCCAGCAGCCAAAGACTAGCGGGTATCACAGATACGCAGTATTTT | CASSQRLAGITDTQYF
TRBJ2-7 | NA | TRBV5-1 | TRBD1 | TGCGCCAGCAGCTTGGTCCCTAGACAGGGGGCAGTCGGCGAGCAGTACTTC | CASSLVPRQGAVGEQYF
TRBJ1-2 | NA | TRBV6-6 | TRBD1 | TGTGCCAGCAGGCAAGGACAGGGGACCTATGGCTACACCTTC | CASRQGQGTYGYTF
TRBJ2-2 | NA | TRBV23-1 | TRBD2 | TGCGCCAGCAGTCAATCATACCTAGCGGGAGGCCACCTCGTCAACACCGGGGAGCTGTTTTTT | CASSQSYLAGGHLVNTGELFF
TRBJ1-1 | once | TRBV29-1 | TRBD1 | TGCACCGGACAGGGGGCGGTCGCTGAAGCTTTCTTT | CTGQGAVAEAFF